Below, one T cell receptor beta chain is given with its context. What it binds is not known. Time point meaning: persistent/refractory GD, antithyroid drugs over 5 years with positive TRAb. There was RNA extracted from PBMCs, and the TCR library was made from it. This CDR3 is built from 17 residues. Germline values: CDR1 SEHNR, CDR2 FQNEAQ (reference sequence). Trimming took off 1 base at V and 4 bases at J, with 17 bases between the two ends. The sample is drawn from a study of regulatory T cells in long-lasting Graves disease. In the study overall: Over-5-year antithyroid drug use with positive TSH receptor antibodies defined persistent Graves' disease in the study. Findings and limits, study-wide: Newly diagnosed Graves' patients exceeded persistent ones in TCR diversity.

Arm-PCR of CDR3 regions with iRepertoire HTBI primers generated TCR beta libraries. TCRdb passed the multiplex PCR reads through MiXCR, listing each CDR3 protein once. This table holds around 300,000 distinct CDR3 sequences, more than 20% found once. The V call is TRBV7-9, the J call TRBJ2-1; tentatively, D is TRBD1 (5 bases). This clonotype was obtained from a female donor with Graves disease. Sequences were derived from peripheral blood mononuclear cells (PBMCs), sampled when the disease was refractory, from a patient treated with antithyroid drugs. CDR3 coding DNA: TGTGCCAGCAGCTTAGATCTAGGGGCGAGCCCTTACAATGAGCAGTTCTTC. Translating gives CASSLDLGASPYNEQFF.